This TCR beta chain emerged from a study of T cell responses to AZD1222 COVID-19 vaccine. Sequenced by immunoSEQ multiplex PCR; TCRdb stores in-frame clones only, minus some. This table holds more than 110,000 clones, around 90% found once. V shed 2 bases and J 5 bases; nucleotides not matched to a gene: 4. Germline V CDR1 and CDR2: MNHEY, SVGAGI. CDR3 length: 15 amino acids. The chain is built from TRBV6-5 and TRBJ2-2; TRBD1 matches at 8 bases. The source material was peripheral blood, sampled on day 0 of AZD1222 vaccination. The TCR comes from an adult in good health. CDR3 sequence reads: CASSYGTGGTGELFF. CDR3 DNA sequence: TGTGCCAGCAGTTACGGGACAGGTGGGACCGGGGAGCTGTTTTTT.